The clone carrying this T cell receptor beta chain was detected once. These data originate in a study of T cell changes during pregnancy in multiple sclerosis. The CDR3 consists of 13 residues. Deletions cut 3 bases from V and 1 base from J, with 7 bases between. Germline CDR1 SNHLY, CDR2 FYNNEI. The assay was immunoSEQ multiplex PCR, and TCRdb's table has in-frame clones only and misses some. The sample lists roughly 75,000 clones, about 92% occurring once. The sequence was obtained from a female donor in good health, enrolled as a control in a pregnancy study. The V call is TRBV2, the J call TRBJ2-7; D is possibly TRBD1 (5 bases). The input for sequencing was peripheral blood, taken in the third trimester of pregnancy. For the CDR3, the DNA is TGTGCCAGCAGTGATGGGGCGTCCTACGAGCAGTACTTC. Its translation: CASSDGASYEQYF.